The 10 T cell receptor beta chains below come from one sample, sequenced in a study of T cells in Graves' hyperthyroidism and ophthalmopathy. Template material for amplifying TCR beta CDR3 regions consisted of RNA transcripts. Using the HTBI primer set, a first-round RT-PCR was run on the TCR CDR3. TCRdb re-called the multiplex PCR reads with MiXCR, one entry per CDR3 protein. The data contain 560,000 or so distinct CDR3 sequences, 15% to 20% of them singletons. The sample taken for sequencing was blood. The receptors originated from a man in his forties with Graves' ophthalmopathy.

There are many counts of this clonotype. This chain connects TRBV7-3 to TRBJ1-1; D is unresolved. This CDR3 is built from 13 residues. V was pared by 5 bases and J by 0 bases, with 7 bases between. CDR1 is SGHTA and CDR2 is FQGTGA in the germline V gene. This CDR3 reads CASSLSMNTEAFF. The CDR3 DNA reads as TGTGCCAGCAGCCTCTCGATGAACACTGAAGCTTTCTTT. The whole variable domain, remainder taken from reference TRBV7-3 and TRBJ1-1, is GAGVSQTPSNKVTEKGKYVELRCDPISGHTALYWYRQSLGQGPEFLIYFQGTGAADDSGLPNDRFFAVRPEGSVSTLKIQRTERGDSAVYLCASSLSMNTEAFFGQGTRLTVV.

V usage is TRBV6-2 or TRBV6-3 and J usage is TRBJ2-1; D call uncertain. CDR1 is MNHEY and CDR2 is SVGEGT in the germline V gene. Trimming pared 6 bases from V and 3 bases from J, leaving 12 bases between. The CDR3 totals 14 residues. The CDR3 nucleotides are TGTGCCAGCAGCCCCGTCCAGGTCTACAATGAGCAGTTCTTC. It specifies CASSPVQVYNEQFF.

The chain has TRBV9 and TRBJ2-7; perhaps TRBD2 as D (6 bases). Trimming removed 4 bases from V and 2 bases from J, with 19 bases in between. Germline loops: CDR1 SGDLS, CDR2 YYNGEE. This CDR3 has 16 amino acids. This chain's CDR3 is CASSTGSGTGAYEQYF. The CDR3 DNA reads TGTGCCAGCAGCACAGGATCCGGGACTGGAGCCTACGAGCAGTACTTC.

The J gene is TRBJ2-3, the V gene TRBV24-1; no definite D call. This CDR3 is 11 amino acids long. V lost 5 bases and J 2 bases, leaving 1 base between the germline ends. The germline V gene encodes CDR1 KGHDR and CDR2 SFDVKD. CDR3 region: CATSVTDTQYF. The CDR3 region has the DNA TGTGCCACCAGTGTCACAGATACGCAGTATTTT.

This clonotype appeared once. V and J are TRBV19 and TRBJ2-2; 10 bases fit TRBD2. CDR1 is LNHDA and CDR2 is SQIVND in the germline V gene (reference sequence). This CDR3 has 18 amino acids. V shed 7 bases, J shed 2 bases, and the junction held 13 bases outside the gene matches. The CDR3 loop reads CASTHTGTSASNTGELFF. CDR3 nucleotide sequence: TGTGCCAGTACCCATACCGGGACTAGCGCATCAAACACCGGGGAGCTGTTTTTT.

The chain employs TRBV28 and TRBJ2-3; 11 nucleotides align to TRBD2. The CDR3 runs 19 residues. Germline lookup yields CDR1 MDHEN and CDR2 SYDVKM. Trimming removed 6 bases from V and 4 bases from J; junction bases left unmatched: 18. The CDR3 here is CASSEELAGERWGPDTQYF. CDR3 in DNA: TGTGCCAGCAGCGAAGAACTAGCGGGAGAAAGATGGGGCCCAGATACGCAGTATTTT. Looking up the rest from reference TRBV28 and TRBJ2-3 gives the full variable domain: DVKVTQSSRYLVKRTGEKVFLECVQDMDHENMFWYRQDPGLGLRLIYFSYDVKMKEKGDIPEGYSVSREKKERFSLILESASTNQTSMYLCASSEELAGERWGPDTQYFGPGTRLTVL.

CDR3: CASSGQGAGNQPQHF. In nucleotides, the CDR3 is TGTGCCAGCAGTGGACAGGGGGCGGGCAATCAGCCCCAGCATTTT. V usage is TRBV2 and J usage is TRBJ1-5, with 10 positions matching TRBD1. Per the germline V gene, CDR1 is SNHLY and CDR2 is FYNNEI. There are 15 residues in the CDR3. Losses at the gene ends were 4 bases for V and 2 bases for J; bases not matched to a gene: 2. Based on the CDR3 plus reference TRBV2 and TRBJ1-5, the full variable domain is EPEVTQTPSHQVTQMGQEVILRCVPISNHLYFYWYRQILGQKVEFLVSFYNNEISEKSEIFDDQFSVERPDGSNFTLKIRSTKLEDSAMYFCASSGQGAGNQPQHFGDGTRLSIL.

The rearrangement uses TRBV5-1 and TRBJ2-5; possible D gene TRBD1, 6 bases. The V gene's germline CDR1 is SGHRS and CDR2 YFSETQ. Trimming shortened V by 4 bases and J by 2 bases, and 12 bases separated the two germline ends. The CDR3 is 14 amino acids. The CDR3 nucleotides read TGCGCCAGCAGCGCCCCGGACAGTCAAGAGACCCAGTACTTC. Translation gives CASSAPDSQETQYF.

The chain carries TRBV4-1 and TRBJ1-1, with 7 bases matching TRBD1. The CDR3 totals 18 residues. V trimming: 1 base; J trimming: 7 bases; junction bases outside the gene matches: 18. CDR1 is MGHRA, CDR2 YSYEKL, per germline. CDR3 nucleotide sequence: TGCGCCAGCAGCCAAGTCGGCGGTAGGCAGGGGGACATAATTGAAGCTTTCTTT. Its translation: CASSQVGGRQGDIIEAFF.

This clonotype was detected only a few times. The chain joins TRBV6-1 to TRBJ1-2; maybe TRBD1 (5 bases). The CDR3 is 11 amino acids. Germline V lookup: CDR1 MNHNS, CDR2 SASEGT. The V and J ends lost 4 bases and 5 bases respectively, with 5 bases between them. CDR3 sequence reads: CASSAGYGYTF. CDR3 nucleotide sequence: TGTGCCAGCAGTGCAGGGTATGGCTACACCTTC.